These T cell receptor beta chains were read from a single sample in a study of blood T cells in healthy people across ages. TCRdb reanalysed the 5' RACE reads using MiXCR and keeps one entry per CDR3 protein. The sample shows 1,500,000 or so distinct CDR3 sequences, roughly 59% of them seen only once. Sequences were obtained from blood. These receptor sequences come from a man aged 18-30 years in good health. Both conserved end residues are part of each CDR3. The D gene is left open where the match is weak. Not all rows give a size; the values are once, few, many and, for expanded clones, a class.

size	D	V	J	CDR3	DNA
-	TRBD1	TRBV27	TRBJ1-6	CASKLTGGSSPLHF	TGTGCCAGCAAACTGACAGGGGGAAGTTCACCCCTCCACTTT
-	-	TRBV20-1	TRBJ2-7	CSVSLEDYEQYF	TGCAGTGTTAGTCTCGAGGACTACGAGCAGTACTTC
-	TRBD2	TRBV5-1	TRBJ2-1	CASRVISGSHNEQFF	TGCGCCAGCAGGGTTATTAGCGGGAGCCACAATGAGCAGTTCTTC
-	TRBD1	TRBV6-2/TRBV6-3	TRBJ2-5	CASSSLGTGIGETQYF	TGTGCCAGCAGTTCGTTAGGGACAGGGATCGGTGAGACCCAGTACTTC
few	-	TRBV4-2	TRBJ2-7	CASSQEGVGYSYEQYF	TGTGCCAGCAGCCAAGAAGGGGTAGGCTACTCCTACGAGCAGTACTTC
-	-	TRBV6-2/TRBV6-3	TRBJ2-5	CASSYDGRTQETQYF	TGTGCCAGCAGTTACGATGGCAGGACGCAAGAGACCCAGTACTTC
-	TRBD1	TRBV7-2	TRBJ2-1	CASSFDRDSYNEQFF	TGTGCCAGCAGCTTCGACAGGGATTCCTACAATGAGCAGTTCTTC
once	-	TRBV7-2	TRBJ2-6	CASSLDRRIAGANVLTF	TGTGCCAGCAGCTTAGACAGGCGGATCGCTGGGGCCAACGTCCTGACTTTC
few	TRBD1	TRBV29-1	TRBJ2-7	CSALLGQGYEQYF	TGCAGCGCACTACTTGGACAGGGTTACGAGCAGTACTTC
-	TRBD1	TRBV6-2/TRBV6-3	TRBJ1-1	CATNRDRGTEAFF	TGTGCTACAAACCGGGACAGGGGGACTGAAGCTTTCTTT
-	TRBD2	TRBV4-3	TRBJ2-1	CASSSGTGTKLDNEQFF	TGCGCCAGCAGCTCGGGGACCGGGACTAAGCTCGACAATGAGCAGTTCTTC
-	-	TRBV12-3/TRBV12-4	TRBJ1-5	CASFRAGQETQHF	TGTGCCAGCTTCAGGGCCGGACAAGAGACCCAGCATTTT
-	TRBD1	TRBV7-2	TRBJ2-1	CASSEDRGGEQFF	TGTGCCAGCAGCGAGGACAGGGGAGGTGAGCAGTTCTTC
-	-	TRBV3-1	TRBJ2-3	CASSGRVDWKEDTQYF	TGTGCCAGCAGCGGCCGCGTTGACTGGAAAGAAGATACGCAGTATTTT
-	-	TRBV25-1	TRBJ1-2	CASSGFGQGDGYTF	TGTGCCAGCAGTGGATTCGGGCAGGGTGATGGCTACACCTTC
-	TRBD1	TRBV5-6	TRBJ2-1	CASSLAWDRSTYNEQFF	TGTGCCAGCAGCTTGGCTTGGGACAGGAGCACCTACAATGAGCAGTTCTTC
-	-	TRBV2	TRBJ1-5	CASSEWETDSNQPQHF	TGTGCCAGCAGTGAATGGGAAACCGATAGCAATCAGCCCCAGCATTTT
-	-	TRBV15	TRBJ2-5	CATSRGYRGGQETQYF	TGTGCCACCAGCAGAGGGTACAGGGGGGGCCAAGAGACCCAGTACTTC
once	TRBD2	TRBV11-1	TRBJ2-2	CASSGSSGRAVGELFF	TGTGCCAGCAGCGGTAGCAGCGGGAGGGCAGTCGGGGAGCTGTTTTTT
few	-	TRBV6-2/TRBV6-3	TRBJ2-5	CAGQLRRCRKETQYF	TGTGCCGGACAACTCAGGCGGTGCAGGAAAGAGACCCAGTACTTC
-	TRBD1	TRBV6-5	TRBJ1-5	CASSVDRDLNQPQHF	TGTGCCAGCAGTGTGGACAGGGATTTAAATCAGCCCCAGCATTTT
-	TRBD2	TRBV7-7	TRBJ2-1	CASSYTSGAYNEQFF	TGTGCTAGCAGCTACACTAGCGGGGCCTACAATGAGCAGTTCTTC
-	-	TRBV6-6	TRBJ1-2	CASRPRGDGGYTF	TGTGCCAGCAGGCCCCGGGGGGACGGAGGCTACACCTTC
few	TRBD1	TRBV3-1	TRBJ1-6	CASSQDLGRGRRSPLHF	TGTGCCAGCAGCCAAGATTTGGGTAGGGGGCGGCGTTCACCCCTCCACTTT
few	-	TRBV2	TRBJ1-2	CASSTGVARSYGYTF	TGTGCCAGCAGTACGGGGGTGGCACGCTCCTATGGCTACACCTTC
few	-	TRBV27	TRBJ1-5	CASSLSDWGAPQHF	TGTGCCAGCAGTTTATCCGACTGGGGCGCGCCCCAGCATTTT
-	TRBD2	TRBV3-1	TRBJ2-5	CASSQSTSGGLFEQYF	TGTGCCAGCAGCCAATCGACTAGCGGGGGGTTGTTTGAGCAGTACTTC
-	-	TRBV10-3	TRBJ1-4	CAISPRAGEKLFF	TGTGCCATCAGTCCCCGGGCAGGGGAAAAACTGTTTTTT
-	TRBD2	TRBV2	TRBJ2-5	CASSEAQREGQETQYF	TGTGCCAGCAGTGAAGCGCAGCGGGAGGGCCAAGAGACCCAGTACTTC
-	-	TRBV12-3/TRBV12-4	TRBJ1-1	CASSSGRPSNTEAFF	TGTGCCAGCAGCTCGGGACGACCGAGCAACACTGAAGCTTTCTTT
-	TRBD1	TRBV20-1	TRBJ2-7	CSATGTDFYEQYF	TGCAGTGCAACCGGGACAGATTTCTACGAGCAGTACTTC
few	-	TRBV20-1	TRBJ2-5	CSARVGGGVETQYF	TGCAGTGCTAGAGTAGGAGGGGGCGTCGAGACCCAGTACTTC
-	-	TRBV5-1	TRBJ2-7	CASSLGSRAKSGEQYF	TGCGCCAGCAGCTTGGGGTCCCGGGCCAAGTCCGGTGAGCAGTACTTC
once	-	TRBV21-1	TRBJ2-5	CASSKSRRAGVPRDQYF	TGTGCCAGCAGCAAAAGTCGAAGGGCGGGGGTCCCAAGAGACCAGTACTTC
-	-	TRBV5-1	TRBJ2-1	CASSLEGFPYNEQFF	TGCGCCAGCAGCTTGGAGGGATTCCCCTACAATGAGCAGTTCTTC
-	-	TRBV5-6	TRBJ1-6	CASSSLGRDSYNSPLHF	TGTGCCAGCAGTTCATTGGGGCGGGACTCCTATAATTCACCCCTCCACTTT
-	TRBD1	TRBV4-1	TRBJ1-1	CASNPGQDFGEAFF	TGCGCCAGTAACCCGGGACAGGACTTCGGCGAAGCTTTCTTT
few	TRBD2	TRBV29-1	TRBJ2-3	CSVSGSGTDTQYF	TGCAGCGTGAGCGGGAGTGGCACAGATACGCAGTATTTT
few	-	TRBV27	TRBJ1-1	CASSLSWGNTEAFF	TGTGCCAGCAGTTTATCTTGGGGTAACACTGAAGCTTTCTTT
few	-	TRBV3-1	TRBJ2-7	CASSQLPNYEQYF	TGTGCCAGCAGCCAACTCCCCAATTACGAGCAGTACTTC
few	-	TRBV7-2	TRBJ2-4	CASSLDDGYIQYF	TGTGCCAGCAGCTTAGACGACGGGTACATTCAGTACTTC
-	TRBD2	TRBV14	TRBJ2-5	CASSQDYRAGGLNEQYF	TGTGCCAGCAGCCAAGATTATAGGGCGGGAGGCTTGAATGAGCAGTACTTC
-	-	TRBV29-1	TRBJ2-7	CSVVQNTYEQYF	TGCAGCGTTGTCCAGAACACCTACGAGCAGTACTTC
few	TRBD1	TRBV7-2	TRBJ1-2	CASSGRTGYGYTF	TGTGCCAGCAGTGGTCGGACAGGCTATGGCTACACCTTC
once	TRBD2	TRBV10-3	TRBJ2-3	CAIGTSGFTDTQYF	TGTGCCATCGGAACTAGCGGTTTCACAGATACGCAGTATTTT
-	-	TRBV7-9	TRBJ2-7	CASSSRDGAYEQYF	TGTGCCAGCAGCTCCCGGGACGGAGCCTACGAGCAGTACTTC
-	-	TRBV4-1	TRBJ1-4	CASSPAGLEKLFF	TGCGCCAGCAGTCCCGCAGGGTTAGAAAAACTGTTTTTT
-	TRBD2	TRBV20-1	TRBJ2-3	CSALLAGGSFSTDTQYF	TGCAGTGCGCTACTAGCGGGGGGCTCCTTTAGCACAGATACGCAGTATTTT
few	-	TRBV7-9	TRBJ2-5	CASSLGDRRPYQETQYF	TGTGCCAGCAGCTTAGGAGACAGAAGACCGTACCAAGAGACCCAGTACTTC
few	-	TRBV6-6	TRBJ2-7	CASSLPPGVTAYEQYF	TGTGCCAGCAGCCTTCCTCCAGGGGTCACGGCGTACGAGCAGTACTTC
-	TRBD1	TRBV6-1	TRBJ2-7	CASSESGQDYEQYF	TGTGCCAGCAGTGAATCTGGACAGGACTACGAGCAGTACTTC